This T cell receptor beta chain was profiled in a study of molecular identifiers for immune sequencing clone quantification. TCRdb re-analysed the PCR reads in MiXCR, keeping a single row per CDR3 protein. The repertoire holds some 91,000 distinct CDR3 sequences, with roughly a quarter as singletons. Per germline, CDR1 SEHNR and CDR2 FQNEAQ (reference sequence). The CDR3 is made up of 14 amino acids. Worth noting for this clonotype: Mismatch with germline at one junction end may stem from a read error.

This sequence was found in a human donor in good health. Some libraries in this study had Jurkat cell RNA spiked in. The specimen was naive CD8+ T cells from blood, with Jurkat cell RNA spiked in. Subset noted: FACS-sorted CD8+CD4-CCR7+CD45RA+ naive T cells. This chain links TRBV7-9 with TRBJ2-3; D is unclear. In nucleotides, the CDR3 is TGTGCCAGCAGCCGACCTGGGCTCACAGATACGCGGTATTTT. Amino acid sequence: CASSRPGLTDTRYF. Full variable domain (outside the CDR3, taken from reference TRBV7-9 and TRBJ2-3): DTGVSQNPRHKITKRGQNVTFRCDPISEHNRLYWYRQTLGQGPEFLTYFQNEAQLEKSRLLSDRFSAERPKGSFSTLEIQRTEQGDSAMYLCASSRPGLTDTRYFGPGTRLTVL.